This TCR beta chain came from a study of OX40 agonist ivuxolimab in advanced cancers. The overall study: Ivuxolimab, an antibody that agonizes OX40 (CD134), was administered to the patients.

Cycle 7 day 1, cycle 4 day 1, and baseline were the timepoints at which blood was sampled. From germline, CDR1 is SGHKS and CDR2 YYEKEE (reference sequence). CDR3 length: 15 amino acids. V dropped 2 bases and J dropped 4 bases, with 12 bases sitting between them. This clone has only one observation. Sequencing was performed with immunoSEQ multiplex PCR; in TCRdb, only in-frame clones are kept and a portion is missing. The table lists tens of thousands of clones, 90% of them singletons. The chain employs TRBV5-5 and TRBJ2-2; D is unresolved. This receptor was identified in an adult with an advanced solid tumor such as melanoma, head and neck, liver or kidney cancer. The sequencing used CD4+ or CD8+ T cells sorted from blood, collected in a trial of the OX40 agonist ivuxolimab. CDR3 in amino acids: CASSLRTQTTGELFF. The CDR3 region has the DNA TGTGCCAGCAGCTTACGCACTCAGACCACCGGGGAGCTGTTTTTT. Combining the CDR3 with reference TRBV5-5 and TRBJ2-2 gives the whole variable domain DAGVTQSPTHLIKTRGQQVTLRCSPISGHKSVSWYQQVLGQGPQFIFQYYEKEERGRGNFPDRFSARQFPNYSSELNVNALLLGDSALYLCASSLRTQTTGELFFGEGSRLTVL.